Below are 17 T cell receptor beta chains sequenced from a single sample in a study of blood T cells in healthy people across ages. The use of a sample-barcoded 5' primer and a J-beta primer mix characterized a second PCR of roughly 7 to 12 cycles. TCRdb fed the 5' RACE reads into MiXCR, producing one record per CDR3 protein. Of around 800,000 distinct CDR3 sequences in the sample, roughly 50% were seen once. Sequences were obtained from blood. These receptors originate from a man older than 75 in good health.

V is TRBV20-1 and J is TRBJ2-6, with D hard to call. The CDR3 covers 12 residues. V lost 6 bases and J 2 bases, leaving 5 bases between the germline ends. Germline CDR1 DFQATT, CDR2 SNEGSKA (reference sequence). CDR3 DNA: TGCAGTGCACCTACTGGGGCCAACGTCCTGACTTTC. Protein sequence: CSAPTGANVLTF.

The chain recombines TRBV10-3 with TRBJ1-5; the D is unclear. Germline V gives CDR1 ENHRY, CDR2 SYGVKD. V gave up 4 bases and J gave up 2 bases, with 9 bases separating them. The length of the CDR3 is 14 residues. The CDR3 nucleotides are TGTGCCATCAGTGGAGGACGTGGCAATCAGCCCCAGCATTTT. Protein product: CAISGGRGNQPQHF.

The CDR3: CASTPRTSGTYNEQFF. The CDR3 coding sequence is TGTGCCAGTACCCCACGGACTAGCGGAACCTACAATGAGCAGTTCTTC. The chain is built from TRBV9 and TRBJ2-1, with TRBD2 matching 10 bases. V dropped 8 bases and J dropped 2; count of bases not matched to a gene: 10. CDR3 size: 16 residues. Germline CDR1 and CDR2: SGDLS and YYNGEE.

The CDR3 DNA reads as TGTGCCAGCAGCTTAGGGGCGGGGACTAGCGGATACTACAATGAGCAGTACTTC. Protein product: CASSLGAGTSGYYNEQYF. The rearrangement joins TRBV7-9 to TRBJ2-7; 11 nucleotides align to TRBD2. Germline V gene data show CDR1 as SEHNR and CDR2 as FQNEAQ (reference sequence). The CDR3 loop spans 18 amino acids. V dropped 1 base and J dropped 7; count of bases not matched to a gene: 15.

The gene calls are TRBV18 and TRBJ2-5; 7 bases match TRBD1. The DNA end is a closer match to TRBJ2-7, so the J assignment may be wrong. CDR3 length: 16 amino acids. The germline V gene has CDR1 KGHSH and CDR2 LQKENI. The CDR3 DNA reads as TGTGCCAGCTCTCCGGAGCGACAGGGTATAACTTACGAGCAGTACTTC. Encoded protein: CASSPERQGITYEQYF.

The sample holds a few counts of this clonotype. For the CDR3, the DNA is TGTGCCACCCGACAGGGGCTATCCTACGAGCAGTACTTC. This encodes CATRQGLSYEQYF. The chain links TRBV28 to TRBJ2-7; 8 bases are shared with TRBD1. This CDR3 comprises 13 residues. Per the germline V gene, CDR1 is MDHEN and CDR2 is SYDVKM. The ends lost 10 bases at V and 1 base at J; junction bases unmatched: 6.

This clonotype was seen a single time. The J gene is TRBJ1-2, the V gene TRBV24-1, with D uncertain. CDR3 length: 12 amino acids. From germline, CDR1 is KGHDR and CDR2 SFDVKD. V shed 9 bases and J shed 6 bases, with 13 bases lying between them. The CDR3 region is CATCGPGDGYTF. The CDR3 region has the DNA TGTGCCACCTGCGGGCCGGGTGATGGCTACACCTTC.

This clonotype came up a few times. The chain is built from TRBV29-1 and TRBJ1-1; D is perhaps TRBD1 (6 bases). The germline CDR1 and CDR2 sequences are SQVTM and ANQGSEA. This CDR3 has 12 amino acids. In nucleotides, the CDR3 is TGCGGGGGCGGGGGACGGAACACTGAAGCTTTCTTT. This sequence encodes CGGGGRNTEAFF.

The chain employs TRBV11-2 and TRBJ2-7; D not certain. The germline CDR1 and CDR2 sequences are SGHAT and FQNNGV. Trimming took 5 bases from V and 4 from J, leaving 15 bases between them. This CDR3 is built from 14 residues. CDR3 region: CASSPEAGSYEQYF. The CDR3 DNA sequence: TGTGCCAGCAGCCCCGAGGCAGGATCTTACGAGCAGTACTTC.

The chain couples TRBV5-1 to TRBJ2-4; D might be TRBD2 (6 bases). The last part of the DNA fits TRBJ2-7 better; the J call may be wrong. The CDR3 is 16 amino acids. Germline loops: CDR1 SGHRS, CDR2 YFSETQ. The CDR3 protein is CASSLVGAGLSYEQYF. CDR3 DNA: TGCGCCAGCAGCTTGGTTGGGGCGGGGTTATCCTACGAGCAGTACTTC.

CDR3 bases: TGCAGCGTCATTACAGGTGGAGAGACCCAGTACTTC. Amino acids: CSVITGGETQYF. This chain uses TRBV29-1 with TRBJ2-7; TRBD1 is a possible D gene (5 bases). The J call could be wrong; TRBJ2-5 is a better fit for the DNA end. The CDR3 length is 12 residues. The germline CDR1 and CDR2 sequences are SQVTM and ANQGSEA.

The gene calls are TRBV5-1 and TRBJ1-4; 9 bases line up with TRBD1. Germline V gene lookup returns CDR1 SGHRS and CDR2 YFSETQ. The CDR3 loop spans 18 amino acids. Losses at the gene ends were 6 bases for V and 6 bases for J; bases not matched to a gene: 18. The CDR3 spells CASITTGTGNWFDEKLFF. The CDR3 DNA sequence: TGCGCCAGCATCACCACCGGGACAGGGAATTGGTTTGATGAAAAACTGTTTTTT.

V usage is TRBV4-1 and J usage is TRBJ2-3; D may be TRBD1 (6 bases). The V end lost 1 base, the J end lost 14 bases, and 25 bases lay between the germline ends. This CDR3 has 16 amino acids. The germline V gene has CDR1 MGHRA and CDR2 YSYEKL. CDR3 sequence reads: CASSQGFRGPHRYAYF. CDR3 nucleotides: TGCGCCAGCAGCCAAGGGTTCAGGGGCCCACACAGATACGCGTATTTT.

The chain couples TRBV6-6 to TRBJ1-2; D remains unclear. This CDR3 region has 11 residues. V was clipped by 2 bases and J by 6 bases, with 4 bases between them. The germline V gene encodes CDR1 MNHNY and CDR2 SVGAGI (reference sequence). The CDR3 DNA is TGTGCCAGCAGTTACGAGGATGGCTACACCTTC. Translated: CASSYEDGYTF.

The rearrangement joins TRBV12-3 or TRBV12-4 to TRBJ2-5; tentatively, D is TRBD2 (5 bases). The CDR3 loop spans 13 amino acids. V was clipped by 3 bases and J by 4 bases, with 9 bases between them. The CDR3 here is CASSFSGSETQYF. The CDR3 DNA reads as TGTGCCAGCAGTTTCTCGGGGTCAGAGACCCAGTACTTC.

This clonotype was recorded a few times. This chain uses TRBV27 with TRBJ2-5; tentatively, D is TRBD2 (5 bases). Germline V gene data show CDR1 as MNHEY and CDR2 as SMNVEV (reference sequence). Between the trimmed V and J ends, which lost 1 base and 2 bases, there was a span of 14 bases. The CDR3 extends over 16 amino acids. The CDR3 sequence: CASSLFYAGPQETQYF. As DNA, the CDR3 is TGTGCCAGCAGTTTATTCTACGCGGGCCCACAAGAGACCCAGTACTTC.

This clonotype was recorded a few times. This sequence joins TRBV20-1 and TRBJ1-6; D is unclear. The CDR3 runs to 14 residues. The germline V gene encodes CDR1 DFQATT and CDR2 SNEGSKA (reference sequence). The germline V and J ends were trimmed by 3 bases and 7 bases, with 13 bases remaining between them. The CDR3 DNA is TGCAGTGCTAGGGGCGGGGTTGGCAATTCACCCCTCCACTTT. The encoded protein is CSARGGVGNSPLHF.